A single sample gave rise to the 31 T cell receptor beta chains below, sequenced in a study of CD8+ T cells in alopecia areata. The sequencing template was cDNA reverse transcribed from extracted RNA. Some clones are missing from TCRdb's copy, which holds only in-frame ones; the method was immunoSEQ multiplex PCR. The sample comprises about 120,000 clones, 58% of which are singletons, and just under 30% rests with the top ten. As to treatment: oral pan-JAK inhibitor, 5-10 mg twice daily. Sequenced here: CD8+ T cells sorted from blood, sampled at week 4, from a patient treated with tofacitinib. Receptors originate from a human donor with alopecia areata.

J is TRBJ1-2 and V is TRBV27; D may be TRBD1 (6 bases). This CDR3 region has 13 residues. V was trimmed by 6 bases and J by 4 bases, leaving 12 bases between them. Germline V gives CDR1 MNHEY, CDR2 SMNVEV (reference sequence). Written as DNA, the CDR3 is TGTGCCAGCAGCCAAACAGGGTTCTATGGCTACACCTTC. It yields the protein CASSQTGFYGYTF.

There are a few counts of this clone. J is TRBJ1-1 and V is TRBV7-8; D call uncertain. V lost 1 base and J 2 bases, leaving 8 bases between the germline ends. Germline V CDR1 and CDR2: SGHVS, FQNEAQ. This CDR3 region has 14 residues. CDR3 amino acids: CASSLEAGNTEAFF. For the CDR3, the DNA is TGTGCCAGCAGCTTAGAGGCAGGAAACACTGAAGCTTTCTTT.

J is TRBJ1-1 and V is TRBV15; a weak D match, TRBD1 (6 bases). Trimming shortened V by 1 base and J by 6 bases, and 9 bases separated the two germline ends. The germline CDR1 and CDR2 sequences are LNHNV and YYDKDF (reference sequence). This CDR3 spans 13 amino acids. As DNA, the CDR3 is TGTGCCACCAGCAGAGTAGGGGGAGCTGAAGCTTTCTTT. The encoded protein is CATSRVGGAEAFF.

This chain connects TRBV25-1 to TRBJ2-7, with no clear D. V was clipped by 8 bases and J by 0 bases, with 5 bases between them. This CDR3 has 11 amino acids. Germline V gene sequence: CDR1 MGHDK, CDR2 SYGVNS. The CDR3 DNA reads TGTGCCAGCCTACGCTCCTACGAGCAGTACTTC. Protein sequence: CASLRSYEQYF.

The count of this clone is one. The V gene is TRBV5-6, the J gene TRBJ2-1, with no clear D. This CDR3 is built from 17 residues. V gave up 2 bases and J gave up 0 bases, with 15 bases separating them. CDR1 is SGHDT and CDR2 is YYEEEE in the germline V gene. The chain's CDR3 is CASSLNPQLSSYNEQFF. The CDR3 nucleotides are TGTGCCAGCAGCTTAAACCCGCAGCTTAGCTCCTACAATGAGCAGTTCTTC.

The rearrangement links TRBV29-1 to TRBJ2-5, with D unresolved. This CDR3 has 12 residues. The germline V and J ends were trimmed by 0 bases and 2 bases, with 4 bases remaining between them. Germline V gene lookup returns CDR1 SQVTM and CDR2 ANQGSEA. For the CDR3, the DNA is TGCAGCGTTGAAGACGAACAAGAGACCCAGTACTTC. This gives the protein CSVEDEQETQYF.

The gene calls are TRBV4-2 and TRBJ2-3; D call uncertain. V was trimmed by 2 bases and J by 5 bases, leaving 5 bases between them. The CDR3 length is 12 residues. Germline assignment: CDR1 LGHNA and CDR2 YNFKEQ. This CDR3 is CASSQWRDTQYF. The DNA of the CDR3 is TGTGCCAGCAGCCAATGGAGAGATACGCAGTATTTT.

The rearrangement uses TRBV7-2 and TRBJ1-1; D is undetermined. Trimming cost V 3 bases and J 0 bases, with 5 bases left between them. The germline V gene has CDR1 SGHTA and CDR2 FQGNSA. The CDR3 spans 13 residues. CDR3 nucleotide sequence: TGTGCCAGCAGCTTTGAGGTGAACACTGAAGCTTTCTTT. It yields the protein CASSFEVNTEAFF.

V usage is TRBV18 and J usage is TRBJ1-5, with D unresolved. Germline V gene sequence: CDR1 KGHSH, CDR2 LQKENI. Trimming removed 6 bases at V and 11 bases at J, with 17 bases between. The CDR3 has 13 amino acids. CDR3 loop: CASSSGELLSQHF. The CDR3 bases are TGTGCCAGCTCGAGCGGGGAATTATTGTCCCAGCATTTT.

The rearrangement uses TRBV6-5 and TRBJ2-3; D gene ambiguous. Germline V gene data show CDR1 as MNHEY and CDR2 as SVGAGI. The CDR3 spans 13 residues. Trimming removed 5 bases at V and 6 bases at J, with 12 bases between. CDR3 sequence reads: CASSTRMPDTQYF. As DNA, the CDR3 is TGTGCCAGCAGTACCCGCATGCCGGATACGCAGTATTTT.

The chain is built from TRBV29-1 and TRBJ2-3; D might be TRBD1 (5 bases). The CDR3 loop spans 13 amino acids. Germline V gene lookup returns CDR1 SQVTM and CDR2 ANQGSEA. V lost 3 bases and J 2 bases, leaving 9 bases between the germline ends. CDR3 sequence: CSVDDRYTDTQYF. DNA for the CDR3: TGCAGCGTTGACGACAGATACACAGATACGCAGTATTTT.

The gene calls are TRBV28 and TRBJ1-4, with unresolved D. With 4 bases removed from V and 5 bases from J, the gap between germline ends came to 11 bases. CDR1 and CDR2 from the germline V gene are MDHEN and SYDVKM. The CDR3 runs 14 residues. The CDR3: CASSSSLQNEKLFF. DNA of the CDR3: TGTGCCAGCAGTTCCTCCCTCCAAAATGAAAAACTGTTTTTT.

V is TRBV9 and J is TRBJ2-1; the D is unclear. Germline-derived CDR1 and CDR2 are SGDLS and YYNGEE. The V and J ends lost 3 bases and 6 bases respectively, with 10 bases between them. The CDR3 length is 13 residues. The CDR3 nucleotides are TGTGCCAGCAGCGATGACTCGCCCAATGAGCAGTTCTTC. Protein sequence: CASSDDSPNEQFF.

The sample holds a few counts of this clone. V is TRBV29-1 and J is TRBJ2-2, with D hard to call. V was pared by 1 base and J by 5 bases, with 5 bases between. Germline-derived CDR1 and CDR2 are SQVTM and ANQGSEA. The CDR3 runs 12 residues. CDR3 sequence reads: CSVEVWTGELFF. Here the CDR3 DNA reads TGCAGCGTTGAAGTCTGGACCGGGGAGCTGTTTTTT.

The chain uses TRBV25-1 and TRBJ1-5; D unclear. The germline gives CDR1 MGHDK, CDR2 SYGVNS. CDR3 size: 14 residues. The V end was cut by 3 bases, the J end by 0 bases, with 6 bases between. Here the CDR3 reads CASSETDSNQPQHF. In DNA, the CDR3 is TGTGCCAGCAGTGAGACGGATAGCAATCAGCCCCAGCATTTT. Filled out from reference TRBV25-1 and TRBJ1-5, the complete variable domain reads EADIYQTPRYLVIGTGKKITLECSQTMGHDKMYWYQQDPGMELHLIHYSYGVNSTEKGDLSSESTVSRIRTEHFPLTLESARPSHTSQYLCASSETDSNQPQHFGDGTRLSIL.

Turning to this clone: This likely comes from a read error, as the CDR3 has no conserved phenylalanine or tryptophan at its end. No DNA is shown, since the ends of the CDR3 on it are uncertain; the CDR3 is the one TCRdb lists. This chain joins TRBV27 and TRBJ1-4. From its first to its last residue, the CDR3 has 10 amino acids. The germline gives CDR1 MNHEY, CDR2 SMNVEV (reference sequence). CDR3 protein: CASSLGQHEG.

This clone was counted a few times. The rearrangement uses TRBV27 and TRBJ2-7, with TRBD2 matching 7 bases. This CDR3 is 13 amino acids long. Looked up from germline, CDR1 is MNHEY and CDR2 is SMNVEV (reference sequence). With V trimmed by 2 bases and J by 4 bases, 2 bases remained unmatched. The CDR3 DNA reads as TGTGCCAGCAGTTTACTAGCGGATTACGAGCAGTACTTC. Its translation: CASSLLADYEQYF.

The chain has TRBV30 and TRBJ2-1, with TRBD2 identical over 11 bases. After removal of 4 bases from V and 4 bases from J, the junction contained 3 bases not matched to a gene. This CDR3 is 14 amino acids long. The germline CDR1 and CDR2 sequences are GTSNPN and SVGIG (reference sequence). The CDR3 DNA sequence: TGTGCCTGGATAGGGACTAGCGGATACAATGAGCAGTTCTTC. It is translated as CAWIGTSGYNEQFF. The variable domain in full, with the rest retrieved from reference TRBV30 and TRBJ2-1, is SQTIHQWPATLVQPVGSPLSLECTVEGTSNPNLYWYRQAAGRGLQLLFYSVGIGQISSEVPQNLSASRPQDRQFILSSKKLLLSDSGFYLCAWIGTSGYNEQFFGPGTRLTVL.

The chain has TRBV9 and TRBJ2-4, with D possibly matching TRBD2 (5 bases). There are 13 residues in the CDR3. Between the trimmed V and J ends, which lost 0 bases and 9 bases, there was a span of 10 bases. Germline assignment: CDR1 SGDLS and CDR2 YYNGEE. Written as DNA, the CDR3 is TGTGCCAGCAGCGTAGGTCGGGCGGGCATTCAGTACTTC. It translates to CASSVGRAGIQYF.

The chain combines TRBV28 with TRBJ2-5, with a weak D call TRBD2 (6 bases). Germline loops: CDR1 MDHEN, CDR2 SYDVKM. The CDR3 covers 14 residues. Trimming removed 6 bases from V and 5 bases from J, with 16 bases in between. CDR3 sequence: CASRGGSSGETQYF. The CDR3 DNA reads as TGTGCCAGCAGGGGAGGATCGTCCGGGGAGACCCAGTACTTC.

The chain carries TRBV7-2 and TRBJ2-1; weak D call: TRBD2 (5 bases). The CDR3 loop spans 14 amino acids. CDR1 SGHTA and CDR2 FQGNSA come from the germline V gene. With 5 bases removed from V and 4 bases from J, the gap between germline ends came to 12 bases. CDR3 sequence reads: CASSPEEVYNEQFF. The CDR3 bases are TGTGCCAGCAGCCCCGAGGAGGTGTACAATGAGCAGTTCTTC.

The chain employs TRBV29-1 and TRBJ1-1; D not resolved. The CDR3 length is 11 residues. V lost 5 bases and J lost 3, with 7 bases in between. The germline CDR1 and CDR2 sequences are SQVTM and ANQGSEA. CDR3 nucleotides: TGCAGCGTTACGTCTTACACTGAAGCTTTCTTT. This encodes CSVTSYTEAFF.

The V and J genes are TRBV7-2 and TRBJ2-5, with a possible D match to TRBD2 (5 bases). From germline, CDR1 is SGHTA and CDR2 FQGNSA. V was trimmed by 3 bases and J by 2 bases, leaving 10 bases between them. The CDR3 contains 14 residues. The CDR3 region is CASSFPGMQETQYF. The CDR3 DNA reads TGTGCCAGCAGCTTCCCCGGGATGCAAGAGACCCAGTACTTC.

The rearrangement links TRBV7-2 to TRBJ2-3; D is unresolved. From germline, CDR1 is SGHTA and CDR2 FQGNSA. V shed 6 bases and J shed 4 bases, with 14 bases lying between them. This CDR3 is built from 14 residues. The CDR3 DNA reads TGTGCCAGCAGACCTGACCATTACCCAGATACGCAGTATTTT. Encoded protein: CASRPDHYPDTQYF.

CDR3 region: CAWSVWPADTQYF. In nucleotides, the CDR3 is TGTGCCTGGAGTGTATGGCCAGCAGATACGCAGTATTTT. The chain recombines TRBV30 with TRBJ2-3; D remains unclear. Trimming pared 0 bases from V and 4 bases from J, leaving 8 bases between. CDR3 length equals 13 residues. Germline assignment: CDR1 GTSNPN and CDR2 SVGIG (reference sequence).

This sequence joins TRBV28 and TRBJ1-6; 9 bases match TRBD1. The junction had 7 bases not matched to a gene; V was cut back by 5 bases and J by 5 bases. This CDR3 has 16 residues. CDR1 is MDHEN, CDR2 SYDVKM, per germline. CDR3 in DNA: TGTGCCAGCAGTCCTGCCGGGACAGGGAATAATTCACCCCTCCACTTT. It yields the protein CASSPAGTGNNSPLHF.

This rearrangement joins TRBV9 to TRBJ2-3, with no clear D. The CDR3 totals 15 residues. Germline V gene lookup returns CDR1 SGDLS and CDR2 YYNGEE. V shed 2 bases and J shed 0 bases, with 10 bases lying between them. CDR3 in amino acids: CASSVGVSSTDTQYF. The CDR3, as DNA: TGTGCCAGCAGCGTTGGGGTTTCTAGCACAGATACGCAGTATTTT.

In this sample, this clone turned up a few times. The V gene is TRBV6-5, the J gene TRBJ2-6; no clear D. The CDR3 extends over 14 amino acids. Germline V gene sequence: CDR1 MNHEY, CDR2 SVGAGI. Deletions cut 6 bases from V and 0 bases from J, with 6 bases between. This CDR3 is CASSLLSGANVLTF. In DNA form, the CDR3 reads TGTGCCAGCAGCCTCCTCTCTGGGGCCAACGTCCTGACTTTC.

The chain is built from TRBV7-3 and TRBJ2-5; D is ambiguous. This CDR3 contains 13 residues. V gave up 4 bases and J gave up 0 bases, with 6 bases separating them. CDR1 and CDR2 from the germline V gene are SGHTA and FQGTGA. The CDR3, as DNA: TGTGCCAGCAGCTACGCGTACCAAGAGACCCAGTACTTC. Its protein product is CASSYAYQETQYF.

This clone was found a few times. The genes are TRBV6-1 and TRBJ1-2; maybe TRBD1 (6 bases). The CDR3 has 17 amino acids. CDR1 MNHNS and CDR2 SASEGT come from the germline V gene. V was trimmed by 3 bases and J by 1 base, leaving 18 bases between them. The CDR3 region is CASSDPFRTDLNYGYTF. Written as DNA, the CDR3 is TGTGCCAGCAGTGATCCATTTCGGACAGACCTTAACTATGGCTACACCTTC.

The chain links TRBV5-6 to TRBJ2-1; TRBD2 is a possible D gene (6 bases). The CDR3 contains 16 residues. Trimming cost V 3 bases and J 0 bases, with 13 bases left between them. The V gene's germline CDR1 is SGHDT and CDR2 YYEEEE. CDR3 DNA sequence: TGTGCCAGCAGCTATATTAGCGGAAGCTCCTACAATGAGCAGTTCTTC. This encodes CASSYISGSSYNEQFF.